A single sample gave rise to the 18 T cell receptor beta chains below, sequenced in a study of blood T cell repertoires in COVID-19. Using immunoSEQ multiplex PCR, the repertoire was profiled, and TCRdb retains in-frame clones only, with some absent. There are some 330,000 clones in the sample; 70% to 90% occur only once, and roughly 4.1% lies in the top ten. The sample comprised peripheral blood. These receptors came from a woman between 50 and 59 years old with active or convalescent COVID-19.

This chain links TRBV28 with TRBJ2-5, with a tentative D call TRBD2 (5 bases). Looked up from germline, CDR1 is MDHEN and CDR2 is SYDVKM. Trimming removed 1 base at V and 9 bases at J, with 21 bases between. The CDR3 is 16 amino acids. The CDR3 loop is CASSLYGRAGLKPQYF. The CDR3, as DNA: TGTGCCAGCAGTTTATATGGTCGGGCAGGACTTAAACCCCAGTACTTC.

This clone occurred a few times. The rearrangement uses TRBV30 and TRBJ2-1; 14 bases line up with TRBD2. The CDR3 is 15 residues long. V shed 0 bases, J shed 8 bases, and the junction held 3 bases outside the gene matches. Germline-derived CDR1 and CDR2 are GTSNPN and SVGIG (reference sequence). CDR3 sequence: CAWSVGLAGGHEQFF. The DNA of the CDR3 is TGTGCCTGGAGTGTAGGACTAGCGGGAGGCCATGAGCAGTTCTTC.

J is TRBJ1-1 and V is TRBV28; D perhaps matches TRBD1 (6 bases). Germline values: CDR1 MDHEN, CDR2 SYDVKM. The CDR3 covers 18 residues. V gave up 5 bases and J gave up 3 bases, with 25 bases separating them. The CDR3 sequence is CASSPPWGHGEPYTEAFF. The DNA for the CDR3 is TGTGCCAGCAGTCCTCCTTGGGGACACGGAGAGCCCTACACTGAAGCTTTCTTT.

This chain connects TRBV11-2 to TRBJ1-5, with D tentatively TRBD1 (5 bases). This CDR3 has 15 residues. Germline lookup yields CDR1 SGHAT and CDR2 FQNNGV. V lost 0 bases and J lost 5, with 11 bases in between. The DNA for the CDR3 is TGTGCCAGCAGCTTAGACCCAGGGCTATATCAGCCCCAGCATTTT. It specifies CASSLDPGLYQPQHF.

This clone was counted once. Written as DNA, the CDR3 is TGTGCCAGCAGCGTAGCTTTGAGCGGGGCTTGGGGGCAGTATTTT. Its protein is CASSVALSGAWGQYF. The chain joins TRBV9 to TRBJ2-3; 7 bases agree with TRBD2. V shed 0 bases and J 11 bases; nucleotides not matched to a gene: 12. The V gene's germline CDR1 is SGDLS and CDR2 YYNGEE. This CDR3 comprises 15 residues.

The chain is built from TRBV5-1 and TRBJ1-2; 10 bases are a match to TRBD1. Trimming took 0 bases from V and 2 from J; bases not matched to a gene: 10. This CDR3 is 18 amino acids long. CDR1 and CDR2 from the germline V gene are SGHRS and YFSETQ. This CDR3 is CASSLVPGQGIGNYGYTF. For the CDR3, the DNA is TGCGCCAGCAGCTTGGTCCCGGGACAGGGGATCGGAAACTATGGCTACACCTTC.

The gene calls are TRBV12-3 or TRBV12-4 and TRBJ2-1; D remains ambiguous. The CDR3 spans 12 residues. V lost 5 bases and J 7 bases, leaving 9 bases between the germline ends. CDR3 in amino acids: CASSPTENEQFF. The CDR3 DNA reads TGTGCCAGCAGTCCAACGGAGAATGAGCAGTTCTTC.

The chain combines TRBV6-6 with TRBJ1-1; D gene ambiguous. The CDR3 sequence is 14 residues long. Germline loops: CDR1 MNHNY, CDR2 SVGAGI (reference sequence). Trimming pared 8 bases from V and 0 bases from J, leaving 13 bases between. In DNA, the CDR3 is TGTGCCAGCTGTCCGACGGGAATGAACACTGAAGCTTTCTTT. This codes for CASCPTGMNTEAFF.

V and J are TRBV28 and TRBJ1-6; no reliable D call. The CDR3 loop spans 12 amino acids. V gave up 7 bases and J gave up 10 bases, with 11 bases separating them. Germline assignment: CDR1 MDHEN and CDR2 SYDVKM. For the CDR3, the DNA is TGTGCCAGCAAGACTTTTGGATCACCCCTCCACTTT. This sequence encodes CASKTFGSPLHF.

The V gene is TRBV5-1, the J gene TRBJ1-2; the D gene is possibly TRBD1 (5 bases). Trimming left V 4 bases short and J 3 bases short, with 16 bases between. CDR1 SGHRS and CDR2 YFSETQ come from the germline V gene. This CDR3 is 15 amino acids long. CDR3 coding DNA: TGCGCCAGCAGCCCGACTGCAGGGAAGGACTATGGCTACACCTTC. Encoded protein: CASSPTAGKDYGYTF. Combining the CDR3 with reference TRBV5-1 and TRBJ1-2 gives the whole variable domain KAGVTQTPRYLIKTRGQQVTLSCSPISGHRSVSWYQQTPGQGLQFLFEYFSETQRNKGNFPGRFSGRQFSNSRSEMNVSTLELGDSALYLCASSPTAGKDYGYTFGSGTRLTVV.

The rearrangement links TRBV19 to TRBJ1-2; no clear D. Looked up from germline, CDR1 is LNHDA and CDR2 is SQIVND (reference sequence). V was pared by 4 bases and J by 4 bases, with 10 bases between. CDR3 length equals 13 residues. CDR3 sequence: CASSRGSGYGYTF. Here the CDR3 DNA reads TGTGCCAGTAGTAGAGGCAGTGGCTATGGCTACACCTTC.

This clone turned up a few times. This chain joins TRBV5-1 and TRBJ2-2; D might be TRBD1 (6 bases). Germline V gene data show CDR1 as SGHRS and CDR2 as YFSETQ. The CDR3 extends over 14 amino acids. Trimming removed 0 bases at V and 6 bases at J, with 9 bases between. The CDR3 coding sequence is TGCGCCAGCAGCTTGGAACAGGGTGCCGGGGAGCTGTTTTTT. Its translation is CASSLEQGAGELFF.

This chain uses TRBV19 with TRBJ1-1, with 9 bases matching TRBD1. The CDR3 runs to 16 residues. Germline V gene lookup returns CDR1 LNHDA and CDR2 SQIVND (reference sequence). After removal of 4 bases from V and 10 bases from J, the junction contained 16 bases not matched to a gene. This CDR3 is CASSKRTGGEAQAAFF. CDR3 bases: TGTGCCAGTAGTAAGAGAACAGGGGGCGAAGCTCAGGCAGCTTTCTTT.

In nucleotides, the CDR3 is TGTGCCATCAATGGACTAGCGGGAGAGAACACCGGGGAGCTGTTTTTT. This encodes CAINGLAGENTGELFF. This chain uses TRBV10-3 with TRBJ2-2; 13 bases agree with TRBD2. The germline V gene encodes CDR1 ENHRY and CDR2 SYGVKD. This CDR3 comprises 16 residues. V dropped 7 bases and J dropped 1; count of bases not matched to a gene: 3.

The chain joins TRBV5-1 to TRBJ2-5; 7 bases line up with TRBD1. Germline trimming cut 2 bases from V and 5 bases from J; bases unmatched to any gene: 6. Germline-derived CDR1 and CDR2 are SGHRS and YFSETQ. The CDR3 has 14 residues. CDR3 DNA sequence: TGCGCCAGCAGCTTAGACAGGGCCTCGGAGACCCAGTACTTC. Translating gives CASSLDRASETQYF.

The chain couples TRBV4-2 to TRBJ2-3; TRBD1 might be the D (6 bases). The germline gives CDR1 LGHNA, CDR2 YNFKEQ. Trimming pared 4 bases from V and 1 base from J, leaving 15 bases between. CDR3 length equals 16 residues. The CDR3 loop reads CASSRRAEGGTDTQYF. The CDR3, as DNA: TGTGCCAGCAGCCGCCGGGCCGAGGGGGGCACAGATACGCAGTATTTT.

The chain uses TRBV5-1 and TRBJ2-3; tentatively, D is TRBD2 (6 bases). Deletions cut 6 bases from V and 4 bases from J, with 21 bases between. Looked up from germline, CDR1 is SGHRS and CDR2 is YFSETQ. The CDR3 consists of 16 residues. As DNA, the CDR3 is TGCGCCAGCAACACCTGGGACTGGGCAGGGTCAGATACGCAGTATTTT. It is translated as CASNTWDWAGSDTQYF.

The chain combines TRBV11-2 with TRBJ2-1, with TRBD2 identical over 8 bases. From germline, CDR1 is SGHAT and CDR2 FQNNGV. V dropped 5 bases and J dropped 2; count of bases not matched to a gene: 8. The CDR3 spans 16 residues. CDR3: CASSEQRERPYNEQFF. CDR3 sequence (DNA): TGTGCCAGCAGCGAACAGCGGGAGAGGCCCTACAATGAGCAGTTCTTC.